The rows below give T cell receptor beta chains drawn from one sample of a study of T cell responses to AZD1222 COVID-19 vaccine. Clones were read by immunoSEQ multiplex PCR, and TCRdb kept only the in-frame ones, dropping some. The repertoire includes more than 150,000 clones, just under 90% of them detected once, and around 5.8% sits in the top ten. The specimen comprised peripheral blood, sampled on day 0 of AZD1222 vaccination. The source is an adult in good health. Each CDR3 is given with its conserved first and last residue. Fields, in order: D gene, CDR3 length, V gene, clone size, J gene, CDR3 protein, CDR3 DNA. The D gene is left open where the match is weak. A row's size may be missing; if present it is once, few, many or a size class.

.	17	TRBV21-1	once	TRBJ2-1	CASSKTPPGQGYNEQFF	TGTGCCAGCAGCAAAACGCCACCGGGACAGGGATACAATGAGCAGTTCTTC
TRBD1	14	TRBV28	.	TRBJ1-2	CASSFGQGAYGYTF	TGTGCCAGCAGTTTCGGGCAGGGGGCCTATGGCTACACCTTC
.	16	TRBV6-6	once	TRBJ2-1	CASSPRQDNSYNEQFF	TGTGCCAGCAGCCCAAGACAGGACAACTCCTACAATGAGCAGTTCTTC
.	12	TRBV7-2	.	TRBJ1-1	CASSLSAYEAFF	TGTGCCAGCAGCTTGTCGGCTTATGAAGCTTTCTTT
.	17	TRBV9	.	TRBJ2-7	CASSVGVWSVESSEQYF	TGTGCCAGCAGCGTAGGAGTCTGGTCAGTTGAGTCCTCCGAGCAGTACTTC
TRBD1	13	TRBV2	.	TRBJ1-2	CASRVRTGYGYTF	TGTGCCAGCAGGGTCCGGACAGGTTATGGCTACACCTTC
.	14	TRBV7-9	.	TRBJ1-1	CASSLAGRPIEAFF	TGTGCCAGCAGCTTGGCAGGGCGGCCAATCGAAGCTTTCTTT
TRBD1	16	TRBV6-6	.	TRBJ2-2	CASSSTGDANTGELFF	TGTGCCAGCAGTTCGACAGGGGACGCGAACACCGGGGAGCTGTTTTTT
.	11	TRBV5-4	.	TRBJ2-1	CASSFNNEQFF	TGTGCCAGCAGCTTCAATAATGAGCAGTTCTTC
.	14	TRBV5-1	.	TRBJ1-1	CASSPGEAVTEAFF	TGCGCCAGCAGCCCGGGGGAGGCAGTAACTGAAGCTTTCTTT
TRBD2	14	TRBV3-1/TRBV3-2	.	TRBJ2-4	CASSQESSGATKYF	TGTGCCAGCAGCCAAGAATCTAGCGGGGCTACTAAGTACTTC
.	16	TRBV20-1	.	TRBJ1-5	CSASWSAGLSNQPQHF	TGCAGTGCTAGTTGGAGCGCAGGATTAAGCAATCAGCCCCAGCATTTT
TRBD1	15	TRBV7-9	.	TRBJ1-4	CASSLGQGAIEKLFF	TGTGCCAGCAGCTTAGGGCAGGGGGCGATCGAAAAACTGTTTTTT
TRBD1	15	TRBV6-6	.	TRBJ1-5	CASSSTGTVNQPQHF	TGTGCCAGCAGTTCGACCGGGACAGTAAATCAGCCCCAGCATTTT
.	14	TRBV28	.	TRBJ1-2	CASSFGGPPYGYTF	TGTGCCAGCAGTTTTGGGGGACCTCCCTATGGCTACACCTTC
.	15	TRBV6-2/TRBV6-3	.	TRBJ2-1	CASSHGQGLGNEQFF	TGTGCCAGCAGTCATGGGCAGGGATTAGGCAATGAGCAGTTCTTC
.	13	TRBV6-5	.	TRBJ1-2	CASRDSPYYGYTF	TGTGCCAGCAGGGACAGTCCCTACTATGGCTACACCTTC
.	14	TRBV6-5	.	TRBJ1-3	CASSSRGVRDTIYF	TGTGCCAGCAGTTCGAGAGGGGTTCGAGACACCATATATTTT
.	14	TRBV6-6	.	TRBJ2-1	CASSYRGSYNEQFF	TGTGCCAGCAGTTATCGGGGCTCCTACAATGAGCAGTTCTTC
.	15	TRBV7-9	.	TRBJ1-2	CASSLANRINYGYTF	TGTGCCAGCAGCTTAGCTAATAGGATTAACTATGGCTACACCTTC
.	13	TRBV6-1	.	TRBJ2-3	CASSEGVWDTQYF	TGTGCCAGCAGTGAAGGGGTGTGGGATACGCAGTATTTT
.	11	TRBV23-1	.	TRBJ1-5	CASRTIQPQHF	TGCGCCAGTAGGACTATTCAGCCCCAGCATTTT
TRBD1	17	TRBV5-8	.	TRBJ2-3	CASSLGLTGDSTDTQYF	TGTGCCAGCAGCTTGGGTCTGACAGGGGATAGCACAGATACGCAGTATTTT
TRBD2	18	TRBV28	once	TRBJ2-2	CASRPSGSGLYNTGELFF	TGTGCCAGCAGACCAAGCGGGAGCGGTCTCTATAACACCGGGGAGCTGTTTTTT
.	13	TRBV6-5	.	TRBJ2-5	CASTRLFQETQYF	TGTGCCAGCACTAGACTGTTCCAAGAGACCCAGTACTTC
TRBD1	17	TRBV19	.	TRBJ1-5	CASSIIGTGGIEQPQHF	TGTGCCAGTAGTATAATTGGGACAGGGGGCATTGAGCAGCCCCAGCATTTT
.	13	TRBV23-1	.	TRBJ2-3	CASSLTSTDTQYF	TGCGCCAGCAGCCTGACTAGCACAGATACGCAGTATTTT
.	14	TRBV25-1	.	TRBJ1-1	CASSEYRETAEAFF	TGTGCCAGCAGTGAATATAGAGAGACCGCTGAAGCTTTCTTT
TRBD1	12	TRBV30	few	TRBJ1-2	CAWDRGSDGYTF	TGTGCATGGGACAGGGGTTCGGATGGCTACACCTTC
.	17	TRBV5-1	.	TRBJ1-1	CASRPRPAGPGFTEAFF	TGCGCCAGCAGGCCTAGACCGGCAGGGCCGGGTTTCACTGAAGCTTTCTTT
.	11	TRBV7-9	once	TRBJ1-2	CASSLRDGYTF	TGTGCCAGCAGCCTCAGGGATGGCTACACCTTC
.	14	TRBV24-1	.	TRBJ1-5	CATSDPGASQPQHF	TGTGCCACGAGTGACCCAGGTGCTAGTCAGCCCCAGCATTTT
.	15	TRBV25-1	.	TRBJ1-2	CASSAPEGGGYGYTF	TGTGCCAGCAGTGCCCCCGAGGGGGGCGGATATGGCTACACCTTC
.	16	TRBV19	.	TRBJ1-3	CASSFRTESSGNTIYF	TGTGCCAGTAGTTTCCGGACCGAATCCTCTGGAAACACCATATATTTT
.	14	TRBV6-6	.	TRBJ1-1	CASRTLLINTEAFF	TGTGCCAGCAGAACCCTACTTATCAACACTGAAGCTTTCTTT